The 17 T cell receptor beta chains below were found in one sample sequenced in a study of T cells expressing NK-cell markers. TCRdb reprocessed the 5' RACE reads and stores each CDR3 protein as one record, lacking DNA. The sample shows over 150,000 distinct CDR3 sequences, and 37% sits with its ten largest clones. Sequencing was performed on blood T cells: a sorted CD56 or NKG2C T cell subset, CD4+ or CD8+ T cells, or bulk PBMC T cells (not recorded which). These TCRs come from a woman aged 45-60 years in good health.

The chain links TRBV5-1 to TRBJ2-7; TCRdb's D call of TRBD1 is untestable without DNA. CDR3 size: 16 residues. Germline lookup yields CDR1 SGHRS and CDR2 YFSETQ. CDR3 residues: CASSLAPPGQGGEQYF.

The genes are TRBV27 and TRBJ2-7. This CDR3 has 13 amino acids. The germline V gene encodes CDR1 MNHEY and CDR2 SMNVEV (reference sequence). CDR3 loop: CASSFGEVYEQYF.

This rearrangement joins TRBV6-4 to TRBJ2-3; without DNA, the TCRdb call of TRBD2 cannot be checked. This CDR3 spans 15 amino acids. Germline values: CDR1 MRHNA, CDR2 SNTAGT. This CDR3 reads CASSGGEGGTDTQYF.

The V gene is TRBV27, the J gene TRBJ2-7; the D call from TCRdb, TRBD1, cannot be confirmed without DNA. The CDR3 loop spans 13 amino acids. Germline CDR1 MNHEY, CDR2 SMNVEV (reference sequence). CDR3 loop: CASRPGQGLKQYF.

The chain uses TRBV4-1 and TRBJ2-1; TCRdb's D call of TRBD1 is untestable without DNA. Germline assignment: CDR1 MGHRA and CDR2 YSYEKL. There are 15 residues in the CDR3. This chain's CDR3 is CASSPRGTGRGEQFF.

The rearrangement joins TRBV5-1 to TRBJ2-1; TCRdb reports TRBD2, a call that lacks DNA to check it against. This CDR3 has 17 amino acids. Germline V gene lookup returns CDR1 SGHRS and CDR2 YFSETQ. The CDR3 sequence: CASRDGVGGEGYNEQFF.

This chain joins TRBV7-2 and TRBJ2-1; as DNA is missing, the TRBD2 call by TCRdb cannot be tested. CDR3 size: 15 residues. CDR1 and CDR2 from the germline V gene are SGHTA and FQGNSA. The CDR3 reads CASRPLAGIGNEQFF.

The chain carries TRBV19 and TRBJ2-3; without DNA, the TCRdb call of TRBD2 cannot be checked. The CDR3 spans 14 residues. The germline CDR1 and CDR2 sequences are LNHDA and SQIVND (reference sequence). CDR3 sequence reads: CASSIIGAPDTQYF.

This chain connects TRBV21-1 to TRBJ2-1. TRBV21-1 is a listed pseudogene. This CDR3 is 13 amino acids long. CDR3 sequence reads: CASSVWIVDEQFF.

The V gene is TRBV4-1, the J gene TRBJ1-1; the TRBD1 assignment by TCRdb is unverifiable without DNA. The germline gives CDR1 MGHRA, CDR2 YSYEKL. The CDR3 consists of 15 residues. The CDR3 sequence: CASSQDEGVLTEAFF.

This chain links TRBV24-1 with TRBJ2-1; TCRdb's D call, TRBD2, is unchecked because there is no DNA. Looked up from germline, CDR1 is KGHDR and CDR2 is SFDVKD. The CDR3 contains 16 residues. CDR3 protein: CATSDEDSGDYNEQFF.

V is TRBV19 and J is TRBJ1-1; the TCRdb D gene call, TRBD1, has no DNA to confirm it. Germline loops: CDR1 LNHDA, CDR2 SQIVND (reference sequence). The CDR3 contains 12 residues. The CDR3 sequence is CASRGGAGEAFF.

The chain is built from TRBV30 and TRBJ1-1. CDR1 and CDR2 from the germline V gene are GTSNPN and SVGIG (reference sequence). The CDR3 loop spans 12 amino acids. The CDR3 loop is CAWLQMNTEAFF. The whole variable domain, filled in from reference TRBV30 and TRBJ1-1, reads SQTIHQWPATLVQPVGSPLSLECTVEGTSNPNLYWYRQAAGRGLQLLFYSVGIGQISSEVPQNLSASRPQDRQFILSSKKLLLSDSGFYLCAWLQMNTEAFFGQGTRLTVV.

The rearrangement uses TRBV19 and TRBJ2-1; the TRBD2 assignment by TCRdb is unverifiable without DNA. The CDR3 is made up of 14 amino acids. The germline CDR1 and CDR2 sequences are LNHDA and SQIVND (reference sequence). The CDR3 loop reads CASTGTSGTNEQFF.

The V and J genes are TRBV11-2 and TRBJ1-1. The CDR3 extends over 15 amino acids. CDR1 and CDR2 (germline): SGHAT, FQNNGV. CDR3 loop: CASSLDFGDYTEAFF.

The genes are TRBV7-6 and TRBJ2-1; the TCRdb call, TRBD1, lacks DNA for checking. This CDR3 has 13 residues. Germline values: CDR1 SGHVS, CDR2 FNYEAQ. CDR3 residues: CASSLFRENEQFF.

This chain joins TRBV27 and TRBJ2-7. CDR1 and CDR2 (germline): MNHEY, SMNVEV (reference sequence). CDR3 length: 13 residues. The CDR3 reads CASRLRSPYEQYF.